These 13 T cell receptor beta chains originate from one sample sequenced in a study of T-cell memory formation after mild COVID-19. TCRdb called the 5' RACE reads again in MiXCR, with one record for every CDR3 protein. Seen here are hundreds of thousands of distinct CDR3 sequences, about a fifth observed once, and the top ten hold 8.4%. Sequencing input: PBMCs or a T cell subset sorted from them (not recorded which). These TCRs come from an adult woman who had mild COVID-19 (a few samples of this study predate the infection). Cell type and time point are not known.

The chain uses TRBV4-3 and TRBJ2-1, with D possibly being TRBD2 (6 bases). The germline CDR1 and CDR2 sequences are LGHNA and YSLEER. V was clipped by 3 bases and J by 9 bases, with 15 bases between them. This CDR3 spans 14 amino acids. CDR3 region: CASSHSGEGSEQFF. CDR3 nucleotide sequence: TGCGCCAGCAGCCATAGCGGTGAGGGGAGTGAGCAGTTCTTC.

This clonotype has a handful of counts. The genes are TRBV5-1 and TRBJ2-1, with D maybe TRBD2 (6 bases). The CDR3 runs to 14 residues. V lost 0 bases, J lost 9 bases, and 13 bases lay in between. The germline gives CDR1 SGHRS, CDR2 YFSETQ. CDR3 loop: CASSLALDGGEQFF. Written as DNA, the CDR3 is TGCGCCAGCAGCTTGGCATTGGACGGGGGTGAGCAGTTCTTC.

V is TRBV30 and J is TRBJ2-7; the D gene is possibly TRBD2 (6 bases). V lost 4 bases to trimming and J lost 3 bases, with 7 bases between them. The length of the CDR3 is 11 residues. Per the germline V gene, CDR1 is GTSNPN and CDR2 is SVGIG (reference sequence). The CDR3 loop reads CAWTGGYEQYF. The CDR3 coding sequence is TGTGCCTGGACCGGGGGCTACGAGCAGTACTTC.

The chain has TRBV4-2 and TRBJ1-6; D call uncertain. The CDR3 covers 14 residues. The ends were cut back, 2 bases at V and 7 bases at J, with 9 bases in the middle. Germline V gene sequence: CDR1 LGHNA, CDR2 YNFKEQ. In DNA form, the CDR3 reads TGTGCCAGCAGCCAAAAAACACGGAATTCACCCCTCCACTTT. Translated, it gives CASSQKTRNSPLHF.

CDR3 loop: CASSLAGTYSYF. CDR3 coding DNA: TGTGCCAGCAGCTTAGCCGGGACGTACTCGTACTTC. The rearrangement joins TRBV11-2 to TRBJ2-4; perhaps D is TRBD1 or TRBD2 (5 bases each). Germline V gene data show CDR1 as SGHAT and CDR2 as FQNNGV. Trimming pared 1 base from V and 15 bases from J, leaving 13 bases between. The CDR3 runs 12 residues.

The chain combines TRBV13 with TRBJ1-1, with D hard to call. The germline V gene has CDR1 PRHDT and CDR2 FYEKMQ (reference sequence). Trimming cost V 5 bases and J 1 base, with 20 bases left between them. This CDR3 comprises 17 residues. The CDR3 loop reads CASSGAVVVARNTEAFF. CDR3 nucleotide sequence: TGTGCCAGCAGCGGAGCAGTCGTGGTGGCTCGGAACACTGAAGCTTTCTTT.

This CDR3 reads CASSPIGGQGSYNSPLHF. In DNA, the CDR3 is TGTGCCAGCAGCCCAATAGGGGGTCAGGGATCGTATAATTCACCCCTCCACTTT. The chain joins TRBV6-6 to TRBJ1-6; possibly TRBD1 for D (6 bases). This CDR3 comprises 18 residues. The V end was cut by 6 bases, the J end by 4 bases, with 22 bases between. Germline CDR1 MNHNY, CDR2 SVGAGI (reference sequence).

This clonotype has more than one count but fewer than ten. The chain uses TRBV28 and TRBJ1-2; TRBD1 might be the D (5 bases). Trimming took off 5 bases at V and 2 bases at J, with 12 bases between the two ends. The germline gives CDR1 MDHEN, CDR2 SYDVKM. The CDR3 covers 14 residues. The CDR3 DNA reads as TGTGCCAGCAGTGCCCCCGGGGCGAACTATGGCTACACCTTC. Protein: CASSAPGANYGYTF.

Only a few counts were recorded for this clonotype. The gene calls are TRBV4-1 and TRBJ2-7; 7 positions match TRBD1. CDR3 length equals 15 residues. Germline-derived CDR1 and CDR2 are MGHRA and YSYEKL. V lost 4 bases, J lost 6 bases, and 12 bases stayed unmatched. The CDR3 loop reads CASSLRQGDEREQYF. Written as DNA, the CDR3 is TGCGCCAGCAGCCTACGACAGGGTGACGAGCGCGAGCAGTACTTC.

This rearrangement joins TRBV20-1 to TRBJ2-7; a possible D gene is TRBD1 (6 bases). Germline CDR1 reads DFQATT; CDR2 reads SNEGSKA (reference sequence). V was trimmed by 5 bases and J by 4 bases, leaving 18 bases between them. The CDR3 has 14 residues. The CDR3 here is CSAHNRAGAYEQYF. CDR3 nucleotides: TGCAGTGCTCACAATCGGGCAGGGGCGTACGAGCAGTACTTC.

In its sample, this clonotype was seen a few times. This rearrangement joins TRBV12-3 or TRBV12-4 to TRBJ2-7, with D perhaps matching TRBD1 or TRBD2 (5 bases each). Trimming took off 5 bases at V and 3 bases at J, with 8 bases between the two ends. The CDR3 is made up of 12 amino acids. The CDR3 loop is CASSRGRYEQYF. The CDR3 nucleotides are TGTGCCAGCAGTCGGGGACGCTACGAGCAGTACTTC.

The J gene is TRBJ2-7, the V gene TRBV29-1; possibly TRBD1 or TRBD2 for D (6 bases each). The germline V and J ends were trimmed by 3 bases and 2 bases, with 17 bases remaining between them. Germline CDR1 SQVTM, CDR2 ANQGSEA. The CDR3 spans 15 residues. The CDR3 nucleotides are TGCAGCGTTGAGGTTCGGGGGCTCCTTACCTACGAGCAGTACTTC. Protein: CSVEVRGLLTYEQYF.

This clonotype was recorded many times. The chain joins TRBV5-1 to TRBJ2-5; no clear D gene. Trimming took off 1 base at V and 2 bases at J, with 3 bases between the two ends. Looked up from germline, CDR1 is SGHRS and CDR2 is YFSETQ. This CDR3 has 12 amino acids. This CDR3 is CASSLRQETQYF. CDR3 coding DNA: TGCGCCAGCAGCTTGAGGCAAGAGACCCAGTACTTC.